The rows below give T cell receptor beta chains drawn from one sample of a study of T cells after yellow fever vaccination. TCRdb re-derived calls from the 5' RACE reads in MiXCR, one entry per CDR3 protein. Of more than 120,000 distinct CDR3 sequences listed, approximately 7.7% were seen once; the top ten hold roughly 0.76%. The sequenced sample was CD4+ T cells sorted from PBMCs, obtained 5 days after the yellow fever booster vaccination. These receptors came from a man aged 30 to 39 who received the YFV17D yellow fever vaccine. Both conserved end residues are part of each CDR3. The D gene is left open where the match is weak. Expanded clones are given a class, and other clones once, few, many or no size at all.

TRBV19	many	TRBJ2-7	TRBD1	CASSPDRGTGWDEQYF	TGTGCCAGTAGTCCCGATAGAGGGACAGGGTGGGACGAGCAGTACTTC
TRBV6-2/TRBV6-3	many	TRBJ2-5	NA	CASTSTQETQYF	TGTGCCAGCACCTCGACCCAAGAGACCCAGTACTTC
TRBV10-3	NA	TRBJ2-3	TRBD2	CAIQREDLDTQYF	TGTGCTATTCAGCGGGAGGATCTAGATACGCAGTATTTT
TRBV20-1	many	TRBJ1-1	TRBD1	CSASARDRGITEAFF	TGCAGTGCTAGTGCCCGGGACAGGGGAATCACTGAAGCTTTCTTT
TRBV20-1	many	TRBJ2-3	NA	CSARTGAPTQYF	TGCAGTGCTAGAACCGGGGCTCCTACGCAGTATTTT
TRBV20-1	many	TRBJ1-1	NA	CSARHRRQKNTEAFF	TGCAGTGCTAGGCACAGACGACAGAAGAACACTGAAGCTTTCTTT
TRBV7-2	many	TRBJ2-7	TRBD1	CASRSTGGGFYEQYF	TGTGCCAGCAGATCAACAGGGGGCGGGTTCTACGAGCAGTACTTC
TRBV3-1	NA	TRBJ2-4	NA	CASSQWGVGGAPLF	TGTGCCAGCAGCCAATGGGGGGTCGGAGGGGCCCCCCTCTTC
TRBV24-1	many	TRBJ2-1	TRBD2	CATMTSGSSYNEQFF	TGTGCCACGATGACTAGCGGGAGCTCCTACAATGAGCAGTTCTTC
TRBV27	many	TRBJ2-7	TRBD2	CASSEGLAGTAPYEQYF	TGTGCCAGCAGTGAGGGACTAGCGGGGACCGCGCCCTACGAGCAGTACTTC
TRBV10-3	NA	TRBJ1-5	TRBD1	CAISVTGGDEPQHF	TGTGCCATCAGTGTTACAGGGGGGGACGAGCCCCAGCATTTT
TRBV20-1	NA	TRBJ2-7	TRBD2	CSASTGLVLSREQYF	TGCAGTGCTAGTACGGGACTAGTCTTAAGCCGCGAGCAGTACTTC
TRBV7-2	many	TRBJ2-5	NA	CASSLGGGVKQTQYF	TGTGCCAGCAGCTTAGGGGGCGGGGTGAAACAGACCCAGTACTTC
TRBV19	NA	TRBJ2-7	NA	CASMPPGGKTAYEQYF	TGTGCCAGTATGCCGCCGGGCGGGAAAACGGCCTACGAGCAGTACTTC
TRBV20-1	many	TRBJ2-1	NA	CSARDRPSRYNEQFF	TGCAGTGCTAGAGATCGGCCTAGCAGGTACAATGAGCAGTTCTTC
TRBV20-1	many	TRBJ2-1	NA	CSRMGGLDGFNEQFF	TGCAGCCGGATGGGCGGCCTCGACGGGTTCAATGAGCAGTTCTTC
TRBV3-1	many	TRBJ2-7	NA	CASSQDDVGEQYF	TGTGCCAGCAGCCAAGATGATGTGGGCGAGCAGTACTTC
TRBV7-3	many	TRBJ2-1	TRBD2	CASSLLPSGRVGHNEQFF	TGTGCCAGCAGCTTATTACCTAGCGGGAGAGTCGGCCACAATGAGCAGTTCTTC
TRBV4-3	many	TRBJ1-4	NA	CASSQDRGLTGEKLFF	TGCGCCAGCAGCCAAGATAGGGGCCTTACCGGGGAAAAACTGTTTTTT
TRBV4-2	many	TRBJ2-3	TRBD2	CASSPRAGAGVIDTQYF	TGTGCCAGCAGCCCGCGGGCCGGGGCGGGAGTCATCGATACGCAGTATTTT
TRBV20-1	many	TRBJ2-3	TRBD2	CSARSLTSGNTDTQYF	TGCAGTGCTAGATCCCTGACTAGCGGGAACACAGATACGCAGTATTTT
TRBV28	many	TRBJ1-1	NA	CASSPPHRGAEAFF	TGTGCCAGCAGCCCCCCCCATCGAGGCGCAGAAGCTTTCTTT
TRBV15	many	TRBJ2-5	NA	CATSRGERGETQYF	TGTGCCACCAGCAGAGGAGAACGGGGAGAGACCCAGTACTTC
TRBV20-1	many	TRBJ2-1	NA	CSASYREARGSSYNEQFF	TGCAGTGCTAGTTACCGGGAGGCCAGGGGTAGCTCCTACAATGAGCAGTTCTTC
TRBV7-2	many	TRBJ2-7	TRBD2	CASSPGLANEQYF	TGTGCCAGCAGCCCGGGACTAGCAAACGAGCAGTACTTC
TRBV5-1	many	TRBJ2-3	NA	CASSLDKGTDTQYF	TGCGCCAGCAGCTTGGATAAAGGCACAGATACGCAGTATTTT
TRBV7-2	many	TRBJ2-1	TRBD2	CASIPLAGNEQFF	TGTGCCAGCATACCGCTAGCGGGGAATGAGCAGTTCTTC
TRBV29-1	many	TRBJ2-1	NA	CSVVRESSYNEQFF	TGCAGCGTTGTTCGGGAGTCCTCCTACAATGAGCAGTTCTTC
TRBV7-2	many	TRBJ1-4	TRBD1	CASSRGTGLEKLFF	TGTGCCAGCAGCCGCGGGACAGGGCTGGAAAAACTGTTTTTT
TRBV12-3/TRBV12-4	many	TRBJ1-1	NA	CASSPDSPMNTEAFF	TGTGCCAGCAGTCCGGACAGTCCTATGAACACTGAAGCTTTCTTT
TRBV20-1	many	TRBJ2-7	TRBD2	CSGTREAFTDEQYF	TGCAGTGGCACACGGGAGGCCTTCACCGACGAGCAGTACTTC
TRBV9	many	TRBJ2-3	TRBD2	CASSVGPAGVSDTQYF	TGTGCCAGCAGCGTAGGTCCAGCGGGAGTCTCAGATACGCAGTATTTT
TRBV6-1	NA	TRBJ2-5	NA	CASPRDRPYQETQYF	TGTGCCAGTCCAAGAGACAGGCCGTACCAAGAGACCCAGTACTTC
TRBV6-2/TRBV6-3	many	TRBJ2-1	TRBD1	CASSYSSWDSYNEQFF	TGTGCCAGCAGTTACTCGAGTTGGGACAGTTACAATGAGCAGTTCTTC
TRBV29-1	many	TRBJ2-5	NA	CSVAPLYQETQYF	TGCAGCGTCGCCCCCCTGTACCAAGAGACCCAGTACTTC
TRBV4-2	many	TRBJ2-6	NA	CASSQDGADRSGANVLTF	TGTGCCAGCAGCCAAGATGGCGCGGATCGATCTGGGGCCAACGTCCTGACTTTC
TRBV2	NA	TRBJ2-2	TRBD2	CAICPQVGAGVRNGELFF	TGTGCCATCTGTCCCCAAGTCGGAGCGGGAGTGAGGAACGGGGAGCTGTTTTTT
TRBV20-1	many	TRBJ2-7	TRBD2	CSASGLAGARSPYEQYF	TGCAGTGCTTCCGGACTAGCGGGAGCCCGGTCCCCCTACGAGCAGTACTTC
TRBV28	many	TRBJ2-6	NA	CASSPTQGVAGANVLTF	TGTGCCAGCAGTCCTACCCAAGGGGTGGCTGGGGCCAACGTCCTGACTTTC
TRBV7-6	many	TRBJ2-3	NA	CASSFFGQTDTQYF	TGTGCCAGCAGCTTCTTCGGGCAAACAGATACGCAGTATTTT
TRBV30	many	TRBJ1-1	NA	CAWSRGNWNTEAFF	TGTGCCTGGAGTAGGGGCAACTGGAACACTGAAGCTTTCTTT
TRBV5-1	many	TRBJ2-2	NA	CASSLGVRDTGELFF	TGCGCCAGCAGCTTGGGCGTCAGGGACACCGGGGAGCTGTTTTTT
TRBV7-2	many	TRBJ2-7	TRBD2	CASSRALAGSSYEQYF	TGTGCCAGCAGCCGAGCTTTAGCGGGTAGCTCCTACGAGCAGTACTTC
TRBV28	many	TRBJ1-2	TRBD1	CASSLTGVTNYGYTF	TGTGCCAGCAGTTTGACAGGGGTTACTAACTATGGCTACACCTTC
TRBV7-9	many	TRBJ1-4	NA	CASSLDGGTNEKLFF	TGTGCCAGCAGCTTAGACGGGGGCACTAATGAAAAACTGTTTTTT